This T cell receptor (beta chain) comes out of a study of cytomegalovirus exposure and HLA in healthy donors (dated by TCRdb to about 2017). A note on the overall study: In an earlier analysis of fewer than 750 of the donors, roughly 300 Gb of sequence data and 117 million unique TCR beta sequences from 180 million or so T cells were reported. An early release covering more than 500 HLA-typed donors comprised around 300 gigabases of sequencing data and around 80 million unique TCR sequences. Of the roughly 400 genotyped donors, 81% were placed in the genetic ancestry cluster associated with self-reported Caucasian donors. The study aimed to test whether cataloging public T cell receptors could reveal signatures of past pathogen exposure. Using immunosequencing, the study profiled T cell repertoires from 666 subjects and related those repertoires to cytomegalovirus serostatus. In addition to the first cohort of 650 to 750 subjects, a separate validation cohort of under 150 different subjects was used. The study combined high-throughput TCR immunosequencing, statistical association of individual TCRs with disease status, and machine learning to predict cytomegalovirus infection status. To study patterns of TCR occurrence, a later analysis re-analyzed previously published TCR beta repertoires from more than 550 donors and added high-resolution HLA genotyping. In the later analysis, no new phenotypic data were used to find candidate immune exposures; instead, reliance was placed on TCR beta sequences and their occurrence across donors. An earlier analysis of 450 to 750 of the donors used high-throughput TCR beta sequencing to judge whether each TCR beta V gene segment behaved as functional or pseudogenic. Donor age, sex, ethnicity and CMV serostatus were collected together with the repertoire data. A later genetic analysis took genome-wide SNP genotypes for about 65% of the 666 donors and used that subset as a discovery cohort. All discovery cohort repertoires had been generated using a single sequencing platform. Class I and class II HLA loci were covered by the typing at four-digit resolution. The number of donors typed differed by locus, with about 629-630 for A, B, C, DRB1 and DQB1, around 500 for DQA1, 600 to 610 for DPA1, and 472 for DPB1. A handful of DR-DQ haplotypes were handled as single units for association and clustering because linkage in the cohort was strong. Among roughly 370 genotyped donors of the cohort, an average of about 240,000 unique TCR beta nucleotide sequences were sequenced per donor, roughly 18% of them non-productive. Broader findings and caveats from the paper: In this cohort, only TCR beta chains were sequenced, and detectable features were limited by the absence of alpha or paired-chain data. An earlier analysis of roughly 570 of the donors showed that most TCR beta V segments appeared in productive rearrangements either about 87% or about 30% of the time, which broadly matched IMGT annotations. In the study, approximately 160 TCR beta chains were listed as associated with cytomegalovirus. According to a later analysis, parvovirus B19, influenza, CMV and Epstein-Barr virus appeared linked to several top co-occurrence clusters. CMV serostatus was the only immune exposure information available for the cohort. In a later analysis, TCR association rates were found to vary across HLA loci, with the most associated TCRs seen for DRB1 alleles and the fewest for HLA-C alleles. Assigning TCR associations to individual alleles was difficult when HLA alleles, especially DR and DQ, strongly co-occurred. A later analysis found that most CMV-associated TCR beta chains appeared HLA-restricted, with HLA associations seemingly driven largely by CMV exposure. At a false discovery rate of 0.05, a later analysis linked roughly 17,000 TCR beta sequences to specific HLA alleles. A cluster of highly shared sequence variants was judged likely to represent a technical artifact of the sequencing pipeline. In a later analysis, HLA-associated TCR beta chains showed more clonal expansion and lower generation probabilities than non-associated chains that were equally common. In a later genetic analysis, a missense DCLRE1C variant was associated with V-gene and J-gene trimming of TCR beta chains, and the association was replicated in an independent cohort. Compared with the approximately 670-donor mean, donors in an Asian-associated ancestry cluster had fewer N-insertions in productive TCRs, according to a later genetic analysis. According to the authors, the approach could potentially be generalized to other disease states and immunological phenotypes. In vitro tests confirmed that a few of the cytomegalovirus-associated TCR beta chains recognize cytomegalovirus antigens. Correlated functional status among segregating V segments might reflect linkage disequilibrium, but an unknown experimental factor could not be ruled out. Sequencing depth was assumed to be roughly uniform across donors in the presence/absence analyses, though that assumption may not hold. Most TCR sequences were seen in very few donors, while some public TCRs were found in many individuals. Some IMGT-functional V segments, including TRBV6-2 and TRBV6-3, could not be told apart with the 87-base-pair reads, so those segments were excluded. Over 15 rarely observed V segments, including chromosome 9 orphons, were excluded from the earlier analysis of some 590 of the donors because counts were too low. The classifier was reported to diagnose cytomegalovirus status with high specificity and sensitivity in both the original cohort and the validation cohort. Because HLA typing was unavailable for some donors at each locus, only the typed subset was used in association tests. A further reported finding was that TCR beta sequences accurately predicted the HLA-A and HLA-B alleles for most subjects in the first cohort.

The cohort consisted of approximately 690 healthy bone marrow donors. At the time of sampling, every cohort member was nominally healthy, though immune exposures that went unrecorded were likely present. The donor tested CMV seropositive, placing the donor among the approximately 290 seropositive members of the cohort. Each donor provided a peripheral blood sample, and peripheral blood mononuclear cells were used for TCR beta sequencing. Genomic DNA was extracted from the blood cell samples with the Qiagen DNeasy Blood Extraction Kit. Via the germline V gene (reference sequence), CDR1 is MNHNY and CDR2 SVGAGI. Reading from cysteine to phenylalanine, the CDR3 counts 13 amino acids. CDR3 DNA only is kept here, 39 bases in frame from base 1. V gives up 5 bases and J gives up 1 base, and the segment between their germline ends measures 9 bases. This clone turned up a few times. Its binding antigen is unknown. Base qualities are not provided; no much larger clone lies one nucleotide away.

The library came from the immunoSEQ multiplex PCR assay. A mixture of 60 forward primers for TCR Vbeta segments and 13 reverse primers for TCR Jbeta segments was used in the multiplex PCR. The CDR3 region of rearranged TCR beta genes was amplified from genomic DNA with a multiplex PCR assay. The Illumina HiSeq System was used to sequence the amplified TCR beta libraries as 87-base-pair reads. Per the authors' processing: A later analysis tallied 80 million to 95 million unique TCR beta chains across the 666 repertoires, and about 10 million of those chains were shared by two or more donors. A nearest-neighbor algorithm error-corrected the raw reads and collapsed the reads into unique sequences, merging closely related sequences to remove PCR and sequencing errors. Alignment of CDR3 sequences to IMGT reference sequences was used to assign V, D and J gene segments. For a sequence to be retained, at least a six-nucleotide match to both a V gene segment and a J gene segment was required. A rearrangement counted as productive if the CDR3 had no stop codons and remained in frame with V and J, and every other rearrangement counted as non-productive. Following IMGT convention, CDR3 was defined as the stretch from the second conserved V-encoded cysteine up to the conserved J-encoded phenylalanine. In an earlier analysis of 587 of the donors, sequences lacking an unambiguous match to a single V gene segment were excluded. In an earlier analysis of 500 to 750 of the donors, V segments were called functional above 56.7% productive rearrangements and were called segregating when the between-donor standard deviation exceeded 5%. A statistical classification framework was developed to diagnose cytomegalovirus status using the catalog of TCR beta chain sequences. V and J gene assignment, in a later analysis, came from comparing TCR nucleotide sequences with IMGT/GENE-DB human TR gene sequences. In a later analysis, CDR3 sequences and most-parsimonious VDJ recombination scenarios were assigned using the TCRdist pipeline. In a later analysis, every TCR beta chain was defined by the combination of its CDR3 amino acid sequence and its V-gene family, and reads without a unique V-gene family were dropped. To address suspected cross-contamination and a sequencing artifact, a later analysis removed approximately 590 highly shared, low-generation-probability nucleotide sequences. A later analysis calculated a clonal expansion index for each public chain from normalized within-repertoire ranks of inferred template counts. A later analysis computed generation probabilities with a VDJ recombination model fitted to out-of-frame rearrangements, and checked the results against IGoR. Hypergeometric tests were used in a later analysis to score TCR-TCR, TCR-HLA and TCR-CMV co-occurrence, with a repertoire-size bias correction applied to the TCR pairs. False discovery rates were estimated in a later analysis by permuting HLA or CMV assignments 20 times. In a later analysis, co-occurring TCRs were grouped using DBSCAN, and TCRdist sequence similarity was added for clustering within HLA-allele-positive subsets. Co-occurrence clustering excluded repertoires with fewer than 30,000 or more than 120,000 public chains, plus five with anomalous nucleotide sharing. TCRdb's version of the immuneACCESS table is confined to in-frame rearrangements and falls short of the full clone set. An unresolved V gene accounts for under half of the shortfall where checked; the remainder is of unknown origin. That table supplies the V and J calls and clone size; D and trimming were determined from the DNA. The sample profile shows over 100,000 clones; around a tenth of them were found once. The ten largest clonotypes hold 5% to 6.5% of the sample.

The clonotype was recovered from a man between 35 and 55 years old in good health and CMV-seropositive. Material: PBMCs. This receptor chain uses TRBV6-6 and TRBJ2-7; a tentative D call is TRBD1 (6 bases match). Here is the DNA: TGTGCCAGCAGTCAGGGGTTTTCCTACGAGCAGTACTTC. Its product reads: CASSQGFSYEQYF.